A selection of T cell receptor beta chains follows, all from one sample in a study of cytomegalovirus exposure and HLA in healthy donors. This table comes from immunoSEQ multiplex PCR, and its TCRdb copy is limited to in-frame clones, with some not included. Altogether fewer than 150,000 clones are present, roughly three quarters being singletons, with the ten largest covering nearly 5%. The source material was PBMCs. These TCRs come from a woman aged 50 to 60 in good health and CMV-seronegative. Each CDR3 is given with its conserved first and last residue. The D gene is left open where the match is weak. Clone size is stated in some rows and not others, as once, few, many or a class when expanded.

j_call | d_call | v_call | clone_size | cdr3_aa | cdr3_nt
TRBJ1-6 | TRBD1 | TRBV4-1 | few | CASSPGTALGSPLHF | TGCGCCAGCAGCCCCGGGACAGCTTTAGGTTCACCCCTCCACTTT
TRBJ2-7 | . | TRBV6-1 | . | CASSAGPGYEQYF | TGTGCCAGCAGTGCAGGGCCGGGCTACGAGCAGTACTTC
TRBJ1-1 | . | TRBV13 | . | CASSVRPEAFF | TGTGCCAGCAGCGTCAGGCCCGAAGCTTTCTTT
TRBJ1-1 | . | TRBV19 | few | CASSPGGVKAFF | TGTGCCAGCTCCCCGGGGGGGGTTAAAGCTTTCTTT
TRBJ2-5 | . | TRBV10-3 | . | CAISDPTGVTQYF | TGTGCCATCAGTGACCCCACCGGGGTGACCCAGTACTTC
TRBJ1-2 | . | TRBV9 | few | CASSAVSNYGYTF | TGTGCCAGCAGCGCAGTATCTAACTATGGCTACACCTTC
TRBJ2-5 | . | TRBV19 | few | CASSNPGGDGTQYF | TGTGCCAGTAGTAACCCGGGGGGCGATGGGACCCAGTACTTC
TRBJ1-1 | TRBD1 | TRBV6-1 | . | CASSERQGVTEAFF | TGTGCCAGCAGTGAAAGACAGGGGGTCACTGAAGCTTTCTTT
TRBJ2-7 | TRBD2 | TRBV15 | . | CATSSRDYNYEQYF | TGTGCCACCAGCAGCCGGGACTATAACTACGAGCAGTACTTC
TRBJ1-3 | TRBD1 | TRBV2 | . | CASGTASGNTIYF | TGTGCCAGTGGGACAGCCTCTGGAAACACCATATATTTT
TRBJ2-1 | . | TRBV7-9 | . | CASSRLASTVHEQFF | TGTGCCAGCAGCCGCCTGGCTAGCACGGTCCATGAGCAGTTCTTC
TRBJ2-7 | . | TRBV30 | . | CAGQNQVGEQYF | TGTGCCGGGCAGAATCAAGTCGGCGAGCAGTACTTC
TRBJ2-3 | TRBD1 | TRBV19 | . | CASSIARDRGFTDTQYF | TGTGCCAGTAGTATAGCCCGGGACAGGGGCTTCACAGATACGCAGTATTTT
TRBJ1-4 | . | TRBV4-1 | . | CASSPPRGTSATNEKLFF | TGCGCCAGCAGCCCCCCCCGGGGGACCTCCGCAACTAATGAAAAACTGTTTTTT
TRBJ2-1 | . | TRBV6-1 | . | CASIQRAGYDNEQFF | TGTGCCAGCATCCAAAGGGCAGGGTATGACAATGAGCAGTTCTTC
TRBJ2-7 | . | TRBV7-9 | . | CASSLPAGSGTDEQYF | TGTGCCAGCAGCCTACCCGCTGGTTCTGGTACGGACGAGCAGTACTTC
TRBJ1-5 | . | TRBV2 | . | CASSPQGRYQPQHF | TGTGCCAGCTCCCCACAGGGAAGATATCAGCCCCAGCATTTT
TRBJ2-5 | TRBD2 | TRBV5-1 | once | CASSLAPSGETQYF | TGCGCCAGCAGCTTGGCGCCTAGCGGGGAGACCCAGTACTTC
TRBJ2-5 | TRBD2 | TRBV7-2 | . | CASSIQRGAQYF | TGTGCCAGCAGCATACAGCGGGGGGCCCAGTACTTC
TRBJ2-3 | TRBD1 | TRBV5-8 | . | CASDAGTGASTDTQYF | TGTGCCAGTGATGCCGGGACAGGGGCTAGCACAGATACGCAGTATTTT
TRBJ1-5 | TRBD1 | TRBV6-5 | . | CASSTDRGGQPQHF | TGTGCCAGCAGTACGGACAGGGGAGGACAGCCCCAGCATTTT
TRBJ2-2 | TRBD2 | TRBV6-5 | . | CASSLTSGGHGELFF | TGTGCCAGCAGCCTAACTAGCGGGGGGCACGGGGAGCTGTTTTTT
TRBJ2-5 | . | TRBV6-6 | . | CASSPPTVYQETQYF | TGTGCCAGCAGTCCCCCGACTGTGTACCAAGAGACCCAGTACTTC